This T cell receptor (beta chain) is from a study of graft-versus-host responses after intestinal transplantation. Study information: Each patient got anti-thymocyte globulin induction, then tacrolimus and steroids for roughly 3 years. Broader study findings: GvH clonotypes were identified within recipient marrow, with a subset emerging first in ileum or blood.

In regard to this clone: Its matching antigen is unknown.

Graft-derived tissue was subjected to processing to liberate intraepithelial and lamina propria lymphocytes. Here immunoSEQ multiplex PCR was the method, and the copy in TCRdb shows in-frame clones only, minus some. The sample lists tens of thousands of clones, roughly nine tenths occurring once. This CDR3 spans 13 amino acids. Trimming cost V 7 bases and J 7 bases; bases outside gene matches: 7. The germline V gene has CDR1 LNHDA and CDR2 SQIVND (reference sequence). This receptor was identified in a human patient who received an intestinal transplant, so some T cells may come from the graft donor. J is TRBJ1-2 and V is TRBV19; 9 positions match TRBD1. Sequencing used ileum tissue, obtained approximately 200 days after intestinal transplant. The chain's CDR3 is CASTEHRGLGYTF. CDR3 DNA sequence: TGTGCCAGTACCGAACACAGGGGGCTTGGCTACACCTTC.